This T cell receptor beta chain derives from a study of tumor and adjacent non-tumor tissue in lung cancer. Study information: The cohort had about a dozen adenocarcinoma, 2 squamous cell and 1 small cell patients. Study conclusions and caveats: Tumor repertoires had a smaller top 100 clone share than normal lung.

As to this clonotype: Its antigen remains unidentified. A much larger clone lies one base from this, so it may be a read error.

The template was RNA from unsorted bulk tissue. Distant lung tissue was collected more than 3 cm away from the tumor edge. Trimming cost V 7 bases and J 2 bases, with 13 bases left between them. This CDR3 region has 14 residues. CDR1 and CDR2 (germline): MRHNA, SNTAGT. TCRbeta libraries were built with three rounds of nested PCR, modified from ARM-PCR. TCRdb passed the multiplex PCR reads through MiXCR, listing each CDR3 protein once. Of 75,000 to 95,000 distinct CDR3 sequences listed, more than 75% were seen once; the top ten hold around a fifth. The sequenced sample was distant non-tumor lung tissue. This receptor was identified in a woman between 45 and 65 years old with non-small cell lung cancer. The chain recombines TRBV6-4 with TRBJ2-3; D possibly corresponds to TRBD2 (7 bases). This CDR3 reads CASMGAGHTDTQYF. In nucleotides, the CDR3 is TGTGCCAGCATGGGAGCGGGACACACAGATACGCAGTATTTT.